The 30 T cell receptor beta chains reported below all come from one sample, sequenced in a study of CD8+ T cells in alopecia areata. Treatment described: oral pan-JAK inhibitor, 5-10 mg twice daily. In each case, RNA was isolated and then reverse transcribed into cDNA as the sequencing template. Only in-frame clones appear in the TCRdb table, and some are missing; sequencing was by immunoSEQ multiplex PCR. The sample has some 200,000 clones, 50% to 60% seen once. The input for sequencing was CD4+ T cells sorted from blood, taken at week 4, from a patient treated with tofacitinib. Receptors originate from a human donor with alopecia areata.

V gene TRBV11-2 combines with J gene TRBJ2-4, with 9 bases fitting TRBD2. Trimming cost V 6 bases and J 2 bases; bases outside gene matches: 5. Germline V CDR1 and CDR2: SGHAT, FQNNGV. The CDR3 extends over 15 amino acids. The CDR3 DNA is TGTGCCAGCAGAACCCTAGCGGGGTCCAAAAACATTCAGTACTTC. Its translation: CASRTLAGSKNIQYF.

The table lists this clone with a few counts. CDR3 sequence (DNA): TGTGCCTGGAGTGTAGGGGGTCTCTCCTACAATGAGCAGTTCTTC. It codes for CAWSVGGLSYNEQFF. This rearrangement joins TRBV30 to TRBJ2-1; D may be TRBD1 (6 bases). This CDR3 has 15 residues. Trimming left V 0 bases short and J 0 bases short, with 9 bases between. Germline V CDR1 and CDR2: GTSNPN, SVGIG (reference sequence).

This chain links TRBV28 with TRBJ2-7; D tentatively reads TRBD1 or TRBD2 (5 bases each). V lost 7 bases to trimming and J lost 3 bases, with 16 bases between them. This CDR3 contains 14 residues. Germline-derived CDR1 and CDR2 are MDHEN and SYDVKM. The DNA of the CDR3 is TGTGCCAGCATGCGAGGGGAGAGCGGCTACGAGCAGTACTTC. It specifies CASMRGESGYEQYF.

This rearrangement joins TRBV25-1 to TRBJ1-6; D ambiguous. This CDR3 is built from 13 residues. The V end lost 8 bases, the J end lost 10 bases, and 15 bases lay between the germline ends. The germline V gene has CDR1 MGHDK and CDR2 SYGVNS. The CDR3 coding sequence is TGTGCCAGCGGCTCTACCTTGCAGTCACCCCTCCACTTT. Protein: CASGSTLQSPLHF.

V gene TRBV27 combines with J gene TRBJ1-4; no firm D call. Trimming left V 6 bases short and J 0 bases short, with 11 bases between. CDR1 is MNHEY, CDR2 SMNVEV, per germline (reference sequence). The CDR3 sequence is 15 residues long. Here the CDR3 DNA reads TGTGCCAGCAGCAAAGTAGGAGCAACTAATGAAAAACTGTTTTTT. Encoded protein: CASSKVGATNEKLFF.

This clone was detected a few times. The chain couples TRBV7-9 to TRBJ1-1; D gene unclear. The CDR3 has 14 amino acids. In germline, CDR1 is SEHNR, CDR2 FQNEAQ (reference sequence). V was cut by 1 base and J by 1 base, with 7 bases left in between. The CDR3, as DNA: TGTGCCAGCAGCTTAGGCGGCAGGAACACTGAAGCTTTCTTT. Protein: CASSLGGRNTEAFF.

This clone showed up just once. This chain joins TRBV11-3 and TRBJ1-5; 8 nucleotides agree with TRBD1. Germline-derived CDR1 and CDR2 are SGHNT and YENEEA. CDR3 size: 16 residues. The V segment lost 0 bases and the J segment 10 bases; nucleotides outside the gene matches: 11. In DNA, the CDR3 is TGTGCCAGCAGCTTAGATGGACAGGGCATTATGTGTCCCCAGCATTTT. Amino acids: CASSLDGQGIMCPQHF.

The rearrangement joins TRBV29-1 to TRBJ2-7, with D perhaps given as TRBD1 or TRBD2 (5 bases each). The CDR3 spans 14 residues. V lost 5 bases and J lost 2, with 16 bases in between. Germline V gene data show CDR1 as SQVTM and CDR2 as ANQGSEA. The CDR3 loop is CSVFGRAGPYEQYF. The CDR3 bases are TGCAGCGTTTTCGGCAGGGCGGGCCCCTACGAGCAGTACTTC.

The chain couples TRBV10-3 to TRBJ2-2, with a possible D match to TRBD2 (5 bases). CDR1 is ENHRY and CDR2 is SYGVKD in the germline V gene. The CDR3 runs to 14 residues. Deletions cut 4 bases from V and 1 base from J, with 7 bases between. CDR3 coding DNA: TGTGCCATCAGTGGCGGACTGAACACCGGGGAGCTGTTTTTT. Translating gives CAISGGLNTGELFF.

The chain has TRBV27 and TRBJ1-1; a possible D gene is TRBD1 (6 bases). Per the germline V gene, CDR1 is MNHEY and CDR2 is SMNVEV (reference sequence). This CDR3 contains 13 residues. Trimming removed 8 bases at V and 4 bases at J, with 14 bases between. Written as DNA, the CDR3 is TGTGCCAGCCAGAAGAGCAGGGGCACTGAAGCTTTCTTT. Residues: CASQKSRGTEAFF.

This clone turned up a few times. The V gene is TRBV29-1, the J gene TRBJ2-7, with 9 bases lining up with TRBD2. The CDR3 extends over 14 amino acids. V lost 7 bases and J lost 3; bases outside the gene matches: 10. The germline V gene encodes CDR1 SQVTM and CDR2 ANQGSEA. The DNA for the CDR3 is TGCAGCGAACGAGTACTAGCGGGTTACTACGAGCAGTACTTC. Residues: CSERVLAGYYEQYF.

The V gene is TRBV7-2, the J gene TRBJ2-2, with D perhaps TRBD2 (5 bases). The V end was cut by 1 base, the J end by 9 bases, with 9 bases between. This CDR3 has 13 residues. In germline, CDR1 is SGHTA, CDR2 FQGNSA. For the CDR3, the DNA is TGTGCCAGCAGCTTAGTCGGAGGCCGGGAGCTGTTTTTT. This encodes CASSLVGGRELFF.

The V and J genes are TRBV30 and TRBJ1-2; D is perhaps TRBD1 (6 bases). The CDR3 loop spans 12 amino acids. The V and J ends lost 8 bases and 4 bases respectively, with 14 bases between them. Germline CDR1 reads GTSNPN; CDR2 reads SVGIG (reference sequence). CDR3 protein: CAGEQGTYGYTF. The CDR3 region has the DNA TGTGCCGGGGAGCAGGGGACCTATGGCTACACCTTC.

The rearrangement joins TRBV29-1 to TRBJ2-5; TRBD1 might be the D (6 bases). Germline CDR1 is SQVTM and CDR2 is ANQGSEA. The CDR3 spans 11 residues. Trimming removed 5 bases from V and 7 bases from J, with 11 bases in between. The CDR3, as DNA: TGCAGCGTTACACAGGGTGGGACCCAGTACTTC. Encoded protein: CSVTQGGTQYF. The variable domain in full, completed from reference TRBV29-1 and TRBJ2-5, reads SAVISQKPSRDICQRGTSLTIQCQVDSQVTMMFWYRQQPGQSLTLIATANQGSEATYESGFVIDKFPISRPNLTFSTLTVSNMSPEDSSIYLCSVTQGGTQYFGPGTRLLVL.

The V and J genes are TRBV4-1 and TRBJ1-2; TRBD1 is a possible D gene (5 bases). V was trimmed by 4 bases and J by 4 bases, leaving 19 bases between them. Germline V gene sequence: CDR1 MGHRA, CDR2 YSYEKL. The CDR3 sequence is 16 residues long. In DNA, the CDR3 is TGCGCCAGCAGCCGGGGCCGGGGATCCAGCGGCTATGGCTACACCTTC. It specifies CASSRGRGSSGYGYTF.

V and J are TRBV29-1 and TRBJ2-5; D is possibly TRBD1 or TRBD2 (6 bases each). The germline V gene encodes CDR1 SQVTM and CDR2 ANQGSEA. Trimming pared 4 bases from V and 1 base from J, leaving 10 bases between. This CDR3 comprises 13 residues. This chain's CDR3 is CSVAGAPQETQYF. The CDR3 nucleotides are TGCAGCGTTGCGGGGGCCCCCCAAGAGACCCAGTACTTC.

This clone was counted between two and nine times. The chain is built from TRBV5-1 and TRBJ2-4, with D possibly being TRBD1 (6 bases). The CDR3 is 16 amino acids. V was trimmed by 4 bases and J by 0 bases, leaving 14 bases between them. Germline lookup yields CDR1 SGHRS and CDR2 YFSETQ. CDR3 coding DNA: TGCGCCAGCAGCCGTGGACAGTTATTAGCCAAAAACATTCAGTACTTC. Protein: CASSRGQLLAKNIQYF.

V is TRBV25-1 and J is TRBJ1-2; no clear D gene. The germline V gene encodes CDR1 MGHDK and CDR2 SYGVNS. CDR3 length: 12 residues. Trimming pared 2 bases from V and 8 bases from J, leaving 9 bases between. CDR3 sequence reads: CASSEGIGGYTF. The DNA of the CDR3 is TGTGCCAGCAGTGAAGGAATAGGGGGCTACACCTTC.

This clone was counted between two and nine times. The chain carries TRBV7-9 and TRBJ1-1; D remains ambiguous. Germline-derived CDR1 and CDR2 are SEHNR and FQNEAQ (reference sequence). V dropped 1 base and J dropped 0 bases, with 9 bases sitting between them. The CDR3 has 15 amino acids. Here the CDR3 DNA reads TGTGCCAGCAGCTTAGGGAGCGGGATGAACACTGAAGCTTTCTTT. Amino acid sequence: CASSLGSGMNTEAFF.

V and J are TRBV6-6 and TRBJ2-6; 8 bases line up with TRBD1. The germline V gene has CDR1 MNHNY and CDR2 SVGAGI (reference sequence). V shed 7 bases, J shed 12 bases, and the junction held 8 bases outside the gene matches. This CDR3 comprises 13 residues. This CDR3 reads CASNLQGGGVLTF. CDR3 DNA: TGTGCCAGCAATCTACAGGGGGGAGGCGTCCTGACTTTC.

V and J are TRBV7-2 and TRBJ2-5; TRBD2 aligns across 9 bases. J gave up 1 base and V 5 bases, and 2 bases lay outside the gene matches. This CDR3 is built from 14 residues. The germline CDR1 and CDR2 sequences are SGHTA and FQGNSA. The CDR3 DNA follows: TGTGCCAGCAGCACGCGGGGGGGCCAAGAGACCCAGTACTTC. Its protein is CASSTRGGQETQYF. The full variable domain, its missing parts supplied by reference TRBV7-2 and TRBJ2-5, is GAGVSQSPSNKVTEKGKDVELRCDPISGHTALYWYRQSLGQGLEFLIYFQGNSAPDKSGLPSDRFSAERTGGSVSTLTIQRTQQEDSAVYLCASSTRGGQETQYFGPGTRLLVL.

The chain's CDR3 is CASSLMGEQYF. In DNA, the CDR3 is TGTGCCAGCAGTTTAATGGGGGAGCAGTACTTC. This chain uses TRBV28 with TRBJ2-7; D remains unclear. Germline V lookup: CDR1 MDHEN, CDR2 SYDVKM. This CDR3 is 11 amino acids long. The V end was cut by 2 bases, the J end by 7 bases, with 6 bases between.

This sequence joins TRBV5-1 and TRBJ2-3; 7 positions match TRBD2. This CDR3 has 19 amino acids. Per germline, CDR1 SGHRS and CDR2 YFSETQ. Unmatched junction bases numbered 19, after V lost 4 bases and J lost 2 bases. CDR3 residues: CASSGDVVSGRGSTDTQYF. The CDR3 nucleotides are TGCGCCAGCAGCGGAGACGTGGTTAGCGGGCGGGGGTCCACAGATACGCAGTATTTT.

This clone appeared a few times. The CDR3 sequence: CASSQQGYGYTF. The CDR3 nucleotides are TGCGCCAGCAGTCAACAGGGATATGGCTACACCTTC. The chain carries TRBV23-1 and TRBJ1-2; weak D call: TRBD1 (5 bases). TRBV23-1 is an ORF; its function is uncertain. The CDR3 covers 12 residues. Trimming took off 2 bases at V and 5 bases at J, with 6 bases between the two ends.

The CDR3 DNA sequence: TGTGCCTGGAGAGGATTACTCCGGGACAGGGGATCGGGAACTGAAGCTTTCTTT. Protein sequence: CAWRGLLRDRGSGTEAFF. The chain links TRBV30 to TRBJ1-1, with 10 bases lining up with TRBD1. With 3 bases clipped from V and 5 bases from J, the junction kept 18 bases outside the gene matches. Germline V gene sequence: CDR1 GTSNPN, CDR2 SVGIG (reference sequence). CDR3 length: 18 residues.

This chain connects TRBV6-5 to TRBJ1-5, with TRBD1 matching over 7 bases. CDR3 length equals 15 residues. After removal of 3 bases from V and 3 bases from J, the junction contained 5 bases not matched to a gene. Per the germline V gene, CDR1 is MNHEY and CDR2 is SVGAGI. The chain's CDR3 is CASSYRTGVNQPQHF. The DNA for the CDR3 is TGTGCCAGCAGTTATCGAACAGGGGTCAATCAGCCCCAGCATTTT.

The V call is TRBV29-1, the J call TRBJ1-1; D not resolved. Germline V gene lookup returns CDR1 SQVTM and CDR2 ANQGSEA. The CDR3 contains 13 residues. V lost 7 bases and J 7 bases, leaving 19 bases between the germline ends. CDR3 amino acids: CSGRPRPEHEAFF. In nucleotides, the CDR3 is TGCAGCGGTAGACCCAGACCCGAACATGAAGCTTTCTTT.

The V and J genes are TRBV29-1 and TRBJ2-7; TRBD1 agrees at 8 bases. Germline V gene lookup returns CDR1 SQVTM and CDR2 ANQGSEA. CDR3 size: 14 residues. V lost 4 bases, J lost 7 bases, and 12 bases stayed unmatched. The CDR3 is CSVVPGQGKREQYF. The CDR3 region has the DNA TGCAGCGTTGTTCCCGGACAGGGCAAACGGGAGCAGTACTTC.

This clone was seen only a few times. The chain employs TRBV30 and TRBJ1-5; maybe TRBD1 (5 bases). This CDR3 is built from 14 residues. Trimming shortened V by 0 bases and J by 6 bases, and 12 bases separated the two germline ends. Germline V CDR1 and CDR2: GTSNPN, SVGIG (reference sequence). The CDR3 DNA reads as TGTGCCTGGAGTGTACCCCCAGGGCCTCAGCCCCAGCATTTT. This sequence encodes CAWSVPPGPQPQHF.

This chain uses TRBV4-3 with TRBJ2-7; D is uncertain. The germline V gene encodes CDR1 LGHNA and CDR2 YSLEER. The ends were cut back, 2 bases at V and 4 bases at J, with 12 bases in the middle. This CDR3 has 14 residues. CDR3 amino acids: CASSQMGHDYEQYF. CDR3 DNA sequence: TGCGCCAGCAGCCAAATGGGCCATGATTACGAGCAGTACTTC.